One sample yielded the 5 T cell receptor beta chains listed below, sequenced in a study of beta chain features in type 1 diabetes. Expressed TCRB transcripts were sequenced, since all the RNA that had been isolated was reverse transcribed. The method was immunoSEQ multiplex PCR; TCRdb's version includes in-frame clones alone and lacks a portion of them. Of hundreds of thousands of clones in the sample, over 9.5% are singletons; the top ten hold 0.017%. The sample taken for sequencing was naive CD4+ T cells from blood. These receptors were obtained from a man aged 18 to 35 in good health.

The chain uses TRBV5-1 and TRBJ1-2; tentatively, D is TRBD1 (6 bases). Germline V CDR1 and CDR2: SGHRS, YFSETQ. The CDR3 has 15 amino acids. Trimming left V 0 bases short and J 2 bases short, with 11 bases between. This CDR3 is CASSLAGGGNYGYTF. CDR3 bases: TGCGCCAGCAGCTTGGCGGGGGGGGGCAACTATGGCTACACCTTC.

Remarks on this clone: A much larger clone differs from this one at a single base, so this may be a read error. The V and J genes are TRBV13 and TRBJ1-4, with D possibly matching TRBD1 (5 bases). Trimming stripped 0 bases from V and 4 bases from J, with 6 bases between. The CDR3 runs 14 residues. CDR1 and CDR2 from the germline V gene are PRHDT and FYEKMQ (reference sequence). The CDR3 bases are TGTGCCAGCAGCTTAGGACAGGTTAATGAAAAACTGTTTTTT. It specifies CASSLGQVNEKLFF.

CDR3 DNA sequence: TGCGCCAGCAGCTGGGGGAGGGTGAACACTGAAGCTTTCTTT. Its protein product is CASSWGRVNTEAFF. The chain has TRBV4-3 and TRBJ1-1; weak D call: TRBD1 (5 bases). The CDR3 sequence is 14 residues long. V dropped 5 bases and J dropped 0 bases, with 10 bases sitting between them. CDR1 is LGHNA and CDR2 is YSLEER in the germline V gene.

This chain connects TRBV9 to TRBJ2-7; weak D call: TRBD1 (5 bases). CDR3 length: 16 amino acids. Trimming stripped 4 bases from V and 6 bases from J, with 23 bases between. Germline V CDR1 and CDR2: SGDLS, YYNGEE. The CDR3 DNA reads TGTGCCAGCAGCAAAGGGGTATTGTCGCGCGTTACCGAGCAGTACTTC. This sequence encodes CASSKGVLSRVTEQYF.

This clone turned up a few times. This chain links TRBV28 with TRBJ2-1; no reliable D call. Trimming cost V 1 base and J 9 bases, with 7 bases left between them. The CDR3 contains 12 residues. The germline gives CDR1 MDHEN, CDR2 SYDVKM. The CDR3 DNA sequence: TGTGCCAGCAGTTTATATAAACTTGAGCAGTTCTTC. It yields the protein CASSLYKLEQFF.